This T cell receptor (beta chain) was sequenced in a study of cytomegalovirus exposure and HLA in healthy donors. Study background: Unique TCRs from HLA-typed donors, around 79 million of them, were held in an early data release.

As for this clone: Its antigen is still unknown.

Study-wide findings and caveats: Earlier analysis looked at TCR beta V segments, and most were productive about 90% or about 30% of the time. Presence/absence analyses assumed roughly uniform sequencing depth across donors, which may not hold. What a later analysis showed was that several of the most significant clusters appeared linked to common viral pathogens.

The PCR was carried out with 60 Vbeta primers and 13 Jbeta primers. Assay used: immunoSEQ multiplex PCR; TCRdb lists only in-frame clones, some missing. The sample table sets out 150,000 to 200,000 clones. Germline V gene data show CDR1 as SGHRS and CDR2 as YFSETQ. After removal of 2 bases from V and 2 bases from J, the junction contained 10 bases not matched to a gene. This CDR3 contains 17 residues. The J gene is TRBJ2-3, the V gene TRBV5-1, with 8 bases lining up with TRBD1. The receptor's source is a man aged 30 to 39 in good health and CMV-seronegative. Sequenced material: PBMCs. CDR3 in DNA: TGCGCCAGCAGCTTAGGGGCCGGGACAGGATACACAGATACGCAGTATTTT. Protein sequence: CASSLGAGTGYTDTQYF.